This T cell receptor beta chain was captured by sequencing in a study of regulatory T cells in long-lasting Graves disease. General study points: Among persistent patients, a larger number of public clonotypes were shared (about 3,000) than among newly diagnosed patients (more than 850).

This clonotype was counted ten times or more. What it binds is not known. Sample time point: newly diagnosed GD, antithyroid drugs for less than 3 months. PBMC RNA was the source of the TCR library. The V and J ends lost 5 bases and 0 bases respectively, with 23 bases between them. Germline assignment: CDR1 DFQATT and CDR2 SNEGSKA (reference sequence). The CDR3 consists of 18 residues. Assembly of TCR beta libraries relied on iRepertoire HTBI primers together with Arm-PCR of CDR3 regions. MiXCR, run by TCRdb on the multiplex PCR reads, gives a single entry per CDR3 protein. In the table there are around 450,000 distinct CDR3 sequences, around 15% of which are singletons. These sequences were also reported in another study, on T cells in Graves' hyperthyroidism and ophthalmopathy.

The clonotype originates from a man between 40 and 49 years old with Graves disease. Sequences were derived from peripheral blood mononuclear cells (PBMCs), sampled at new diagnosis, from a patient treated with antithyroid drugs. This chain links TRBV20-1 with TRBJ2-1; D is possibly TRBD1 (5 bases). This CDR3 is CSAPPLSTDLSSYNEQFF. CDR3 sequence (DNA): TGCAGTGCTCCCCCACTTTCGACAGACTTAAGCTCCTACAATGAGCAGTTCTTC.